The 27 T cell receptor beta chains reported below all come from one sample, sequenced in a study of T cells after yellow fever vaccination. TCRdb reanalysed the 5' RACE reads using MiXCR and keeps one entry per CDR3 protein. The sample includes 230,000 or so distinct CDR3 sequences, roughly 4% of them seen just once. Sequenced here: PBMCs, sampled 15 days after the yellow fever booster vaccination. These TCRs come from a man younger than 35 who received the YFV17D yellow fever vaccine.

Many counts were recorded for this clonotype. Here the CDR3 reads CASSPTADSGNTIYF. CDR3 nucleotide sequence: TGTGCCAGCTCACCGACCGCGGACAGTGGAAACACCATATATTTT. The chain recombines TRBV18 with TRBJ1-3, with a tentative D call TRBD1 (6 bases). The CDR3 spans 15 residues. V lost 3 bases and J 3 bases, leaving 12 bases between the germline ends. Looked up from germline, CDR1 is KGHSH and CDR2 is LQKENI.

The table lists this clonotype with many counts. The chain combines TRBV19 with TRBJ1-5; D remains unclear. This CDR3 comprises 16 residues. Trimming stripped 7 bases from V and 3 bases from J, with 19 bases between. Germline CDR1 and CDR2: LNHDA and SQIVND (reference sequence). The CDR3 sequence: CASTPDVWASNQPQHF. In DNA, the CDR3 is TGTGCCAGTACCCCAGACGTCTGGGCGTCCAATCAGCCCCAGCATTTT.

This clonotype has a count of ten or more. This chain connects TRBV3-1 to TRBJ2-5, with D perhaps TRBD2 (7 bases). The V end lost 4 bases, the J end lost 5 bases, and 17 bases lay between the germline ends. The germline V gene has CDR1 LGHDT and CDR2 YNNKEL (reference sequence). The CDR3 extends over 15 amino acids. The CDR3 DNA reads TGTGCCAGCAGCCCCCCGTGGGGGGGCCCGGAGACCCAGTACTTC. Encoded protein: CASSPPWGGPETQYF.

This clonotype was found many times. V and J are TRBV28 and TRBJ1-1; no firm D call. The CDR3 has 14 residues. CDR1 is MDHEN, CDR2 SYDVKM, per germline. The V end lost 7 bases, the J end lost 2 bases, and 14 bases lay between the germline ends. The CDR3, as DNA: TGTGCCAGCACAGTTTATGGCAGAAACACTGAAGCTTTCTTT. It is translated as CASTVYGRNTEAFF.

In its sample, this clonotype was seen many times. CDR3 region: CASSFGGRTEAFF. CDR3 nucleotides: TGTGCCAGCAGTTTCGGGGGGCGCACTGAAGCTTTCTTT. The chain combines TRBV12-3 or TRBV12-4 with TRBJ1-1; perhaps TRBD1 as D (6 bases). V was shortened by 3 bases and J by 4 bases, with 9 bases between the two germline ends. CDR3 length: 13 residues.

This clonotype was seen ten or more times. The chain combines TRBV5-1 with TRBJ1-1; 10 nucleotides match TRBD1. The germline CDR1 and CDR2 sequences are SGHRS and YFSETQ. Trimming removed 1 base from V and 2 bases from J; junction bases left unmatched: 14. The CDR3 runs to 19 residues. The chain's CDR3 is CASSLWTRTGGVGNTEAFF. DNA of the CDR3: TGCGCCAGCAGCTTGTGGACCCGGACAGGGGGAGTGGGTAACACTGAAGCTTTCTTT.

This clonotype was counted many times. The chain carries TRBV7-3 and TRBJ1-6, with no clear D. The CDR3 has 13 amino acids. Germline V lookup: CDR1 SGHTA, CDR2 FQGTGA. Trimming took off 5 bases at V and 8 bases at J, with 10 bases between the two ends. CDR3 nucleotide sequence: TGTGCCAGCAGCCCCCGCCGCGATTCACCCCTCCACTTT. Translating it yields CASSPRRDSPLHF.

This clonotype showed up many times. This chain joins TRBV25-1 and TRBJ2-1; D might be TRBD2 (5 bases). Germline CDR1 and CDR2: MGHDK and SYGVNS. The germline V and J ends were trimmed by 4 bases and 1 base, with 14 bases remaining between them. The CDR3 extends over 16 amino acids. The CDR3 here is CASSVVKDSSYNEQFF. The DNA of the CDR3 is TGTGCCAGCAGTGTGGTGAAGGACTCATCCTACAATGAGCAGTTCTTC.

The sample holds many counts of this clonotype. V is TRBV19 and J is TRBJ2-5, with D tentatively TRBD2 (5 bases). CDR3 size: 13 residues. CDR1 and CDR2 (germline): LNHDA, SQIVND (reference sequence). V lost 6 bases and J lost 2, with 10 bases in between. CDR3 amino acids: CASRPAAQETQYF. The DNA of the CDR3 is TGTGCCAGTAGACCAGCGGCTCAAGAGACCCAGTACTTC. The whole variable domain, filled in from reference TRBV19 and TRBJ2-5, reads DGGITQSPKYLFRKEGQNVTLSCEQNLNHDAMYWYRQDPGQGLRLIYYSQIVNDFQKGDIAEGYSVSREKKESFPLTVTSAQKNPTAFYLCASRPAAQETQYFGPGTRLLVL.

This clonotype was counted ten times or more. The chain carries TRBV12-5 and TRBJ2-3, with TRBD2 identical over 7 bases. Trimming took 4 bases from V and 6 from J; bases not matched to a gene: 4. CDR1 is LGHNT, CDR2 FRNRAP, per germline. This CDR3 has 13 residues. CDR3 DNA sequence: TGTGCTAGTGGTTCGTCGGGGGGTGATACGCAGTATTTT. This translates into CASGSSGGDTQYF.

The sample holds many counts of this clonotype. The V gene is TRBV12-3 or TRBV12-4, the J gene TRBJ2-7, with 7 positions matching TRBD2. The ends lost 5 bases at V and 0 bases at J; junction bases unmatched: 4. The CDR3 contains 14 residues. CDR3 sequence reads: CASSLGGSSYEQYF. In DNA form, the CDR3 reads TGTGCCAGCAGTCTAGGCGGGAGCTCCTACGAGCAGTACTTC.

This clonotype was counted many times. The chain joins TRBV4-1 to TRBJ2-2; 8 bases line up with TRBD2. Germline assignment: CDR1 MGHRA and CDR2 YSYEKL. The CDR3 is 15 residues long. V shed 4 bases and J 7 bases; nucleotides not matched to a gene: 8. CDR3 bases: TGCGCCAGCAGCCCCCGGGGGGGCCAAGGCGGGGAGCTGTTTTTT. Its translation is CASSPRGGQGGELFF.

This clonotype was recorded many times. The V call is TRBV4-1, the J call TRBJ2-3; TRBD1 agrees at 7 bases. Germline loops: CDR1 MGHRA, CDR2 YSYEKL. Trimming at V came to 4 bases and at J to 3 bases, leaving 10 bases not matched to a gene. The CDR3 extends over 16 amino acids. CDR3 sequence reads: CASSLPGQDSTDTQYF. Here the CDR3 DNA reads TGCGCCAGCAGCCTACCCGGACAGGATAGTACAGATACGCAGTATTTT.

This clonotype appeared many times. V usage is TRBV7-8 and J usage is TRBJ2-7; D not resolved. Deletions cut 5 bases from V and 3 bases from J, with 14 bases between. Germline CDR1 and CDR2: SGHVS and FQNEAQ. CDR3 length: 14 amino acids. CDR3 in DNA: TGTGCCAGCAGCCCACGCGAAGCTAGCTACGAGCAGTACTTC. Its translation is CASSPREASYEQYF. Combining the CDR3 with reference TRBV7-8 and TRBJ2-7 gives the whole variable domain GAGVSQSPRYKVAKRGQDVALRCDPISGHVSLFWYQQALGQGPEFLTYFQNEAQLDKSGLPSDRFFAERPEGSVSTLKIQRTQQEDSAVYLCASSPREASYEQYFGPGTRLTVT.

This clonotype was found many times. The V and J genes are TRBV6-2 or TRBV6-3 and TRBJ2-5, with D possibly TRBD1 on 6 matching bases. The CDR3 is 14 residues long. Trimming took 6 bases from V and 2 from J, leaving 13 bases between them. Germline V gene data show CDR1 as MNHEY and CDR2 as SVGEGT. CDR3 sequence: CASSQDSVQETQYF. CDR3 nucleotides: TGTGCCAGCAGCCAGGACAGCGTACAAGAGACCCAGTACTTC.

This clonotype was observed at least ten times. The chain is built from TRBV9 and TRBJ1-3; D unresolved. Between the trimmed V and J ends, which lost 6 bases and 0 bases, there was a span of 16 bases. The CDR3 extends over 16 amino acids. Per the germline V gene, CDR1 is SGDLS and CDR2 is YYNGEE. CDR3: CASTGASYPSGNTIYF. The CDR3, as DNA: TGTGCCAGCACCGGTGCGTCCTACCCCTCTGGAAACACCATATATTTT.

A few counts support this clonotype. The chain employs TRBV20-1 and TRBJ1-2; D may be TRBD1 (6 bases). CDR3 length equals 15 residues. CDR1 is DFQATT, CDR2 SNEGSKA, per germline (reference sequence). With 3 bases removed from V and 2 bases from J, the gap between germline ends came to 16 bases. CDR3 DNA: TGCAGTGCTAGGGGGGGCTCCGGGACCAACTATGGCTACACCTTC. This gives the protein CSARGGSGTNYGYTF.

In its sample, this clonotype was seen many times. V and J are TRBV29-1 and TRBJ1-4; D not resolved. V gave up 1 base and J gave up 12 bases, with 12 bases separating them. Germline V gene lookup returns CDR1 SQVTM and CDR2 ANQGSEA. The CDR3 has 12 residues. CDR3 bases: TGCAGCGTTGAAGCTAACCCCGAGGAACTGTTTTTT. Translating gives CSVEANPEELFF.

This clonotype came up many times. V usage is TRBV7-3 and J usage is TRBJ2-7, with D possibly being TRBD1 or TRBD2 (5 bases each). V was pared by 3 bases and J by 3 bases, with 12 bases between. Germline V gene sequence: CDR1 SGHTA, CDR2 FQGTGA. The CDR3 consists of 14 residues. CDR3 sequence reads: CASSLGDGGYEQYF. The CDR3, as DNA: TGTGCCAGCAGCTTGGGGGACGGAGGCTACGAGCAGTACTTC.

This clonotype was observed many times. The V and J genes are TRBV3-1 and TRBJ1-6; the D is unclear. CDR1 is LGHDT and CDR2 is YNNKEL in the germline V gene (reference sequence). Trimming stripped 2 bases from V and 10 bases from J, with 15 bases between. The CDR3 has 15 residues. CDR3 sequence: CASSQNEGGGSPLHF. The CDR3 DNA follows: TGTGCCAGCAGCCAAAACGAAGGAGGAGGCTCACCCCTCCACTTT.

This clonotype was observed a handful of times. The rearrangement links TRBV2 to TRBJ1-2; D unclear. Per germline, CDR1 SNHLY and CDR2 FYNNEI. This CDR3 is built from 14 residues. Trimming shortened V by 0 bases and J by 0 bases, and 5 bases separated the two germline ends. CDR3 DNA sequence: TGTGCCAGCAGTGAAGCCCCAGCTAACTATGGCTACACCTTC. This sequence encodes CASSEAPANYGYTF.

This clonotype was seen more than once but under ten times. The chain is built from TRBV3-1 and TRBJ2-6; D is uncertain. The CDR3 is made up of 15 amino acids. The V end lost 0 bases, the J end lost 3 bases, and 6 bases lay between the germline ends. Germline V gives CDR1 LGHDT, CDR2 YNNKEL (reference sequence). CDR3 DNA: TGTGCCAGCAGCCAAGATTGGTATGGGGCCAACGTCCTGACTTTC. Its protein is CASSQDWYGANVLTF.

The CDR3 spells CASSFSGISYEQYF. Written as DNA, the CDR3 is TGCGCCAGCAGCTTCAGCGGGATAAGTTACGAGCAGTACTTC. The genes are TRBV5-1 and TRBJ2-7; TRBD2 matches 7 bases. This CDR3 contains 14 residues. Germline CDR1 and CDR2: SGHRS and YFSETQ. V was pared by 2 bases and J by 4 bases, with 6 bases of the junction left unmatched.

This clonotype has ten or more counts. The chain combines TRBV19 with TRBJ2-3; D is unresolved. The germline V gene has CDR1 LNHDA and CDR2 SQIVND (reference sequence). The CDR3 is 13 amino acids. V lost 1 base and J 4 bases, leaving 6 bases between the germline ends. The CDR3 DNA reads TGTGCCAGTAGTATAGGATCAGCAGATACGCAGTATTTT. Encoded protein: CASSIGSADTQYF.

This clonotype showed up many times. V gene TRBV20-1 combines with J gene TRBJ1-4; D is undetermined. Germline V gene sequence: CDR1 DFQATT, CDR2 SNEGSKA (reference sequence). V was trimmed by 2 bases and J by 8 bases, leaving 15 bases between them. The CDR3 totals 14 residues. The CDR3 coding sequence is TGCAGTGCTAGACCCCCCTCCTCGTGGGAAAAACTGTTTTTT. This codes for CSARPPSSWEKLFF.

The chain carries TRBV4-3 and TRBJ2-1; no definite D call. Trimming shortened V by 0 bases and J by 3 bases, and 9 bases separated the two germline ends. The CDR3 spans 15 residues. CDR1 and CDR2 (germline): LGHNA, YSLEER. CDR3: CASSQERNSYNEQFF. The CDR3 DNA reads TGCGCCAGCAGCCAAGAGAGAAACAGCTACAATGAGCAGTTCTTC.

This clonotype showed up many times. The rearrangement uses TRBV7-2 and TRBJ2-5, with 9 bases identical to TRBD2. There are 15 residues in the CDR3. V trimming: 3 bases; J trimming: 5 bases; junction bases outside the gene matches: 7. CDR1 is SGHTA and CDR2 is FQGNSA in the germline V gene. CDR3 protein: CASSFQRGDGETQYF. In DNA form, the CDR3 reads TGTGCCAGCAGCTTCCAGCGGGGGGACGGGGAGACCCAGTACTTC.